Listed here are 8 T cell receptor beta chains from one sample, sequenced in a study of blood T cell repertoires in COVID-19. Measured with immunoSEQ multiplex PCR; TCRdb has only the in-frame clones, and not every one. The sample has about 38,000 clones; under 90% are singletons. Material for sequencing was peripheral blood. All receptors derive from a man aged 55 to 70 with COVID-19, enrolled during active disease.

This chain joins TRBV27 and TRBJ2-7; 9 bases line up with TRBD1. From germline, CDR1 is MNHEY and CDR2 SMNVEV (reference sequence). V dropped 2 bases and J dropped 5; count of bases not matched to a gene: 7. This CDR3 region has 15 residues. DNA of the CDR3: TGTGCCAGCAGTTTAGCCGGGACAGGGTCCCACGAGCAGTACTTC. It is translated as CASSLAGTGSHEQYF.

The rearrangement uses TRBV30 and TRBJ1-1; D unclear. Trimming stripped 3 bases from V and 1 base from J, with 12 bases between. The CDR3 extends over 14 amino acids. Looked up from germline, CDR1 is GTSNPN and CDR2 is SVGIG (reference sequence). The CDR3 protein is CAWREAGRNTEAFF. Written as DNA, the CDR3 is TGTGCCTGGAGGGAGGCAGGACGGAACACTGAAGCTTTCTTT.

The gene calls are TRBV27 and TRBJ1-2, with TRBD1 as a possible D gene (5 bases). This CDR3 region has 13 residues. Germline assignment: CDR1 MNHEY and CDR2 SMNVEV (reference sequence). V lost 2 bases and J lost 8, with 12 bases in between. The CDR3: CASSLAPQGGYTF. Written as DNA, the CDR3 is TGTGCCAGCAGTTTAGCCCCCCAGGGAGGCTACACCTTC.

This CDR3 is CASSIQGSNQPQHF. CDR3 nucleotides: TGTGCCAGTAGTATTCAGGGGAGCAATCAGCCCCAGCATTTT. The chain is built from TRBV19 and TRBJ1-5; a weak D match, TRBD1 (6 bases). V shed 3 bases and J shed 1 base, with 7 bases lying between them. Germline CDR1 LNHDA, CDR2 SQIVND (reference sequence). This CDR3 has 14 residues.

The CDR3 loop reads CAIRRPGLAGADTQYF. The CDR3 DNA follows: TGTGCCATCCGGCGGCCGGGACTAGCGGGAGCAGATACGCAGTATTTT. This chain joins TRBV10-3 and TRBJ2-3; 14 bases are a match to TRBD2. J gave up 4 bases and V 8 bases, and 8 bases lay outside the gene matches. Germline CDR1 reads ENHRY; CDR2 reads SYGVKD. The CDR3 has 16 residues.

This sequence joins TRBV7-9 and TRBJ1-2; a possible D gene is TRBD1 (5 bases). The CDR3 consists of 13 residues. V lost 4 bases and J 2 bases, leaving 8 bases between the germline ends. Per germline, CDR1 SEHNR and CDR2 FQNEAQ (reference sequence). In DNA, the CDR3 is TGTGCCAGCAGCTACGACAGCAACTATGGCTACACCTTC. Protein sequence: CASSYDSNYGYTF.

This clone was seen more than once but under ten times. The chain carries TRBV7-9 and TRBJ1-1; D perhaps matches TRBD1 (6 bases). V lost 5 bases and J lost 4, with 11 bases in between. Germline CDR1 and CDR2: SEHNR and FQNEAQ (reference sequence). The CDR3 contains 13 residues. CDR3 DNA sequence: TGTGCCAGCAGCCGAATAGGGGGCACTGAAGCTTTCTTT. Protein: CASSRIGGTEAFF.

V is TRBV15 and J is TRBJ1-1; 8 bases are a match to TRBD1. Looked up from germline, CDR1 is LNHNV and CDR2 is YYDKDF (reference sequence). V shed 0 bases, J shed 3 bases, and the junction held 6 bases outside the gene matches. The CDR3 loop spans 16 amino acids. The CDR3 sequence: CATSRDPGGFDTEAFF. CDR3 nucleotide sequence: TGTGCCACCAGCAGAGATCCAGGGGGCTTTGACACTGAAGCTTTCTTT.